One sample yielded the 27 T cell receptor beta chains listed below, sequenced in a study of CD8+ T cells in alopecia areata. cDNA serving as the sequencing template came from extracted, reverse transcribed RNA. Data came from immunoSEQ multiplex PCR; TCRdb stores just in-frame clones and leaves some out. The profile shows 120,000 to 150,000 clones, approximately 56% of them singletons. The specimen was CD8+ T cells sorted from blood. These receptors were collected from a human donor in good health.

This clone was seen at least ten times. The CDR3 is CASSLVLATVTTEQFF. As DNA, the CDR3 is TGTGCCAGCAGCTTAGTTTTGGCTACAGTTACGACTGAGCAGTTCTTC. V is TRBV11-2 and J is TRBJ2-1, with D hard to call. Trimming took off 1 base at V and 9 bases at J, with 19 bases between the two ends. Looked up from germline, CDR1 is SGHAT and CDR2 is FQNNGV. The CDR3 totals 16 residues.

The table lists this clone with a few counts. The identical CDR3 is also encoded by other nucleotide sequences in the sample. The chain is built from TRBV27 and TRBJ1-5; D uncertain. The length of the CDR3 is 13 residues. Germline CDR1 MNHEY, CDR2 SMNVEV (reference sequence). V lost 5 bases and J 2 bases, leaving 7 bases between the germline ends. CDR3 amino acids: CASSIDGNQPQHF. The CDR3 DNA is TGTGCCAGCAGTATAGACGGCAATCAGCCCCAGCATTTT.

V usage is TRBV30 and J usage is TRBJ1-1; 8 bases are a match to TRBD1. V was clipped by 3 bases and J by 1 base; unmatched bases: 7. This CDR3 is 15 amino acids long. The germline CDR1 and CDR2 sequences are GTSNPN and SVGIG (reference sequence). The CDR3 here is CAWSVGQGSNTEAFF. DNA for the CDR3: TGTGCCTGGAGCGTTGGACAGGGCTCGAACACTGAAGCTTTCTTT.

The sample holds a few counts of this clone. This sample includes further DNA sequences coding for the same CDR3. The chain couples TRBV29-1 to TRBJ2-7; TRBD2 might be the D (5 bases). Trimming shortened V by 4 bases and J by 1 base, and 8 bases separated the two germline ends. The CDR3 is made up of 12 amino acids. Germline CDR1 SQVTM, CDR2 ANQGSEA. The CDR3 region is CSVGGSSYEQYF. For the CDR3, the DNA is TGCAGCGTTGGAGGGTCGTCCTACGAGCAGTACTTC.

This clone has only a few counts. This chain connects TRBV30 to TRBJ1-1; tentative D call: TRBD1 (5 bases). Germline loops: CDR1 GTSNPN, CDR2 SVGIG (reference sequence). With 2 bases removed from V and 1 base from J, the gap between germline ends came to 14 bases. The length of the CDR3 is 15 residues. CDR3 DNA: TGTGCCTGGAGTCCCAGGGCCTATAGGAACACTGAAGCTTTCTTT. As protein: CAWSPRAYRNTEAFF.

The V gene is TRBV2, the J gene TRBJ2-7, with no clear D. Trimming took off 1 base at V and 3 bases at J, with 7 bases between the two ends. This CDR3 contains 13 residues. Per germline, CDR1 SNHLY and CDR2 FYNNEI. In DNA form, the CDR3 reads TGTGCCAGCAGTGAAGGGCCGTACTACGAGCAGTACTTC. Residues: CASSEGPYYEQYF.

The chain recombines TRBV12-5 with TRBJ1-1; possibly TRBD1 for D (5 bases). Germline lookup yields CDR1 LGHNT and CDR2 FRNRAP. The ends were cut back, 8 bases at V and 8 bases at J, with 12 bases in the middle. This CDR3 comprises 11 residues. This CDR3 is CASREGHEAFF. The CDR3 region has the DNA TGTGCTAGTAGGGAGGGGCACGAAGCTTTCTTT.

V gene TRBV30 combines with J gene TRBJ2-7; the match to TRBD1 covers 11 bases. This CDR3 has 13 residues. Germline V CDR1 and CDR2: GTSNPN, SVGIG (reference sequence). V lost 8 bases to trimming and J lost 3 bases; unmatched junction nucleotides: 6. This chain's CDR3 is CASSGTGGYEQYF. For the CDR3, the DNA is TGTGCCAGTAGTGGGACAGGGGGCTACGAGCAGTACTTC.

Written as DNA, the CDR3 is TGTGCCAGCAGCTCCGCGGCGGGTAGCAATCAGCCCCAGCATTTT. Translated: CASSSAAGSNQPQHF. This sequence joins TRBV7-2 and TRBJ1-5; no clear D gene. This CDR3 is 15 amino acids long. The V end lost 4 bases, the J end lost 0 bases, and 10 bases lay between the germline ends. The germline V gene has CDR1 SGHTA and CDR2 FQGNSA. The full variable domain, completed using reference TRBV7-2 and TRBJ1-5, is GAGVSQSPSNKVTEKGKDVELRCDPISGHTALYWYRQSLGQGLEFLIYFQGNSAPDKSGLPSDRFSAERTGGSVSTLTIQRTQQEDSAVYLCASSSAAGSNQPQHFGDGTRLSIL.

This sequence joins TRBV10-3 and TRBJ2-7; no clear D. This CDR3 is 10 amino acids long. Germline V CDR1 and CDR2: ENHRY, SYGVKD. The V end lost 8 bases, the J end lost 4 bases, and 6 bases lay between the germline ends. The CDR3 sequence: CAIGAYEQYF. The CDR3 coding sequence is TGTGCCATCGGCGCTTACGAGCAGTACTTC.

V gene TRBV5-6 combines with J gene TRBJ1-5, with no clear D. The CDR3 extends over 13 amino acids. The ends were cut back, 5 bases at V and 2 bases at J, with 8 bases in the middle. CDR1 and CDR2 from the germline V gene are SGHDT and YYEEEE. The CDR3, as DNA: TGTGCCAGCAGGGAGTGGGGCAATCAGCCCCAGCATTTT. This gives the protein CASREWGNQPQHF.

The chain recombines TRBV7-9 with TRBJ2-7, with TRBD1 identical over 9 bases. The CDR3 has 15 amino acids. Germline lookup yields CDR1 SEHNR and CDR2 FQNEAQ (reference sequence). With V trimmed by 5 bases and J by 3 bases, 8 bases remained unmatched. CDR3 protein: CASSPRTGAFYEQYF. The CDR3 DNA reads as TGTGCCAGCAGCCCGAGGACAGGGGCCTTCTACGAGCAGTACTTC.

The chain is built from TRBV11-2 and TRBJ2-1, with D tentatively TRBD2 (5 bases). Germline CDR1 reads SGHAT; CDR2 reads FQNNGV. With 1 base removed from V and 6 bases from J, the gap between germline ends came to 10 bases. The length of the CDR3 is 14 residues. CDR3 sequence (DNA): TGTGCCAGCAGCTTAGTAGCGATCGTCAATGAGCAGTTCTTC. Translated, it gives CASSLVAIVNEQFF.

The V call is TRBV5-6, the J call TRBJ1-5; TRBD1 might be the D (6 bases). The CDR3 loop spans 14 amino acids. V gave up 1 base and J gave up 6 bases, with 11 bases separating them. The V gene's germline CDR1 is SGHDT and CDR2 YYEEEE. The chain's CDR3 is CASSLRGEGQPQHF. The DNA of the CDR3 is TGTGCCAGCAGCTTGAGGGGGGAAGGTCAGCCCCAGCATTTT.

CDR3 DNA sequence: TGTGCCAGCAGCTCGACACCCGAGGGTAGTCAGCCCCAGCATTTT. Translated, it gives CASSSTPEGSQPQHF. The chain recombines TRBV7-9 with TRBJ1-5, with D unclear. This CDR3 region has 15 residues. V lost 4 bases to trimming and J lost 6 bases, with 16 bases between them. The germline V gene encodes CDR1 SEHNR and CDR2 FQNEAQ (reference sequence).

V and J are TRBV19 and TRBJ1-2; unclear D gene. This CDR3 comprises 15 residues. Germline-derived CDR1 and CDR2 are LNHDA and SQIVND (reference sequence). The V end was cut by 2 bases, the J end by 4 bases, with 14 bases between. The CDR3 here is CASSISGFPSYGYTF. CDR3 coding DNA: TGTGCCAGTAGTATATCGGGCTTCCCCTCCTATGGCTACACCTTC.

The sample holds a few counts of this clone. V is TRBV29-1 and J is TRBJ2-3, with no clear D. With 0 bases removed from V and 8 bases from J, the gap between germline ends came to 6 bases. The CDR3 is 11 residues long. CDR1 is SQVTM, CDR2 ANQGSEA, per germline. CDR3 in amino acids: CSVEDAGTQYF. CDR3 DNA sequence: TGCAGCGTTGAAGACGCCGGTACGCAGTATTTT.

The chain couples TRBV27 to TRBJ2-1; no clear D gene. Trimming left V 0 bases short and J 8 bases short, with 8 bases between. Looked up from germline, CDR1 is MNHEY and CDR2 is SMNVEV (reference sequence). CDR3 size: 13 residues. The CDR3 is CASSLSPQHEQFF. The DNA of the CDR3 is TGTGCCAGCAGTTTATCCCCCCAGCATGAGCAGTTCTTC.

The genes are TRBV2 and TRBJ2-1, with TRBD2 matching 7 bases. Trimming removed 2 bases from V and 6 bases from J; junction bases left unmatched: 7. The CDR3 totals 15 residues. Germline CDR1 is SNHLY and CDR2 is FYNNEI. The CDR3 coding sequence is TGTGCCAGCAGTGAATCTCGCGGGAGCCCCAATGAGCAGTTCTTC. It is translated as CASSESRGSPNEQFF. Full variable domain (missing parts from reference TRBV2 and TRBJ2-1): EPEVTQTPSHQVTQMGQEVILRCVPISNHLYFYWYRQILGQKVEFLVSFYNNEISEKSEIFDDQFSVERPDGSNFTLKIRSTKLEDSAMYFCASSESRGSPNEQFFGPGTRLTVL.

This clone was detected a few times. This chain connects TRBV28 to TRBJ2-2; TRBD2 matches 7 bases. V was pared by 6 bases and J by 4 bases, with 8 bases of the junction left unmatched. This CDR3 is 15 amino acids long. Looked up from germline, CDR1 is MDHEN and CDR2 is SYDVKM. CDR3 sequence: CASSWVREGTGELFF. The CDR3 bases are TGTGCCAGCAGCTGGGTCAGGGAGGGCACCGGGGAGCTGTTTTTT.

The chain combines TRBV9 with TRBJ2-7, with TRBD2 matching 7 bases. The V gene end was trimmed by 3 bases and the J gene end by 4 bases; junction bases not matched to a gene: 7. Germline lookup yields CDR1 SGDLS and CDR2 YYNGEE. This CDR3 comprises 14 residues. The DNA for the CDR3 is TGTGCCAGCAGCGCACAAGCGGGGTCGTACGAGCAGTACTTC. The encoded protein is CASSAQAGSYEQYF.

The chain links TRBV2 to TRBJ2-7; 8 positions agree with TRBD1. CDR3 length equals 13 residues. Germline V gives CDR1 SNHLY, CDR2 FYNNEI. The trim removed 8 bases at V and 4 bases at J, leaving 7 bases unmatched. CDR3 nucleotide sequence: TGTGCCAGCCGGCCTGACAGGGGTTACGAGCAGTACTTC. Protein sequence: CASRPDRGYEQYF.

The chain has TRBV29-1 and TRBJ2-7; TRBD2 aligns across 11 bases. This CDR3 contains 12 residues. The germline CDR1 and CDR2 sequences are SQVTM and ANQGSEA. The V and J ends lost 7 bases and 6 bases, in that order; junction bases with no gene match: 5. Here the CDR3 reads CSGTSGRSEQYF. Here the CDR3 DNA reads TGCAGCGGTACTAGCGGGAGATCCGAGCAGTACTTC.

This chain joins TRBV30 and TRBJ1-5; D remains unclear. Germline lookup yields CDR1 GTSNPN and CDR2 SVGIG (reference sequence). V lost 1 base, J lost 5 bases, and 12 bases lay in between. The CDR3 length is 14 residues. The DNA of the CDR3 is TGTGCCTGGAGTGCTCCCCTTAAGGATCAGCCCCAGCATTTT. It translates to CAWSAPLKDQPQHF.

This clone occurred once. The sample contains more than one DNA sequence encoding this CDR3. The chain joins TRBV27 to TRBJ1-1; D perhaps matches TRBD1 (6 bases). Trimming took off 3 bases at V and 1 base at J, with 6 bases between the two ends. CDR1 and CDR2 from the germline V gene are MNHEY and SMNVEV (reference sequence). This CDR3 region has 13 residues. CDR3 in DNA: TGTGCCAGCAGTTTGGGGGCGAACACTGAAGCTTTCTTT. Its translation is CASSLGANTEAFF.

J is TRBJ2-1 and V is TRBV30, with 9 nucleotides matching TRBD2. Germline assignment: CDR1 GTSNPN and CDR2 SVGIG (reference sequence). This CDR3 comprises 15 residues. Trimming took 3 bases from V and 5 from J; bases not matched to a gene: 8. The CDR3, as DNA: TGTGCCTGGAGCGCTCTAGCGGGGATGAACAATGAGCAGTTCTTC. Translation gives CAWSALAGMNNEQFF.

J is TRBJ2-7 and V is TRBV19; TRBD2 might be the D (6 bases). Germline V gives CDR1 LNHDA, CDR2 SQIVND (reference sequence). This CDR3 region has 14 residues. V shed 3 bases and J shed 3 bases, with 12 bases lying between them. The CDR3 spells CASSIGLGLYEQYF. CDR3 nucleotides: TGTGCCAGTAGTATCGGACTGGGACTCTACGAGCAGTACTTC.